This TCR beta chain was profiled in a study of cytotoxic CD8 clonotypes in ibrutinib-treated CLL. Libraries were prepared by immunoSEQ multiplex PCR; TCRdb keeps only in-frame clonotypes and omits some of them. The repertoire has fewer than 300,000 clones, around 69% of them found once; the top ten carry roughly 5%. The TCR sequence derives from a human donor with chronic lymphocytic leukemia. The source material was PBMCs, sampled at disease progression, from a patient treated with ibrutinib.

The CDR3 sequence: CSVEDKGEVGAGYGYTF. Written as DNA, the CDR3 is TGCAGCGTTGAAGATAAGGGGGAGGTGGGTGCAGGTTATGGCTACACCTTC. The chain employs TRBV29-1 and TRBJ1-2, with D possibly being TRBD1 (6 bases). The CDR3 is 17 amino acids. Germline values: CDR1 SQVTM, CDR2 ANQGSEA. V shed 0 bases and J shed 5 bases, with 22 bases lying between them.